This T cell receptor beta chain is from a study of radiotherapy plus CTLA-4 blockade in lung cancer. Study-level results: Early blood T cell clone dynamics reportedly forecast response best, with interferon-beta. TCR clones originating in tumors grew in number in blood after radiotherapy plus ipilimumab.

The study gave focal radiation plus ipilimumab CTLA-4 blockade to patients with chemo-refractory metastatic non-small-cell lung cancer. CDR3 size: 18 residues. Germline V gives CDR1 SGHAT, CDR2 FQNNGV. J was trimmed by 3 bases and V by 7 bases; bases with no gene match: 18. Sequenced by immunoSEQ multiplex PCR; TCRdb stores in-frame clones only, minus some. Seen here are around 90,000 clones, 83% observed once, and the top ten hold roughly 0.84%. Details on this clone: The target antigen is unknown.

Source: peripheral blood, taken from a patient treated with radiotherapy plus ipilimumab. The receptor was isolated from a human donor with non-small cell lung cancer who had stable disease on radiotherapy plus ipilimumab. The chain couples TRBV11-2 to TRBJ2-7; 10 bases line up with TRBD2. The CDR3 nucleotides read TGTGCCAGCAACCTAAGAGGGCTAGCGGGGGCCGGTGTCTACGAGCAGTACTTC. This codes for CASNLRGLAGAGVYEQYF.